This T cell receptor beta chain is drawn from a study of PD-L1 blockade in urothelial cancer (dated by TCRdb to about 2017). In the study overall: Every patient began therapy around 2014 and was given atezolizumab 1,200 mg intravenously every 3 weeks. An ECOG performance status of 0 or 1 was recorded for the patients, and 0 to 3 prior chemotherapy regimens had been received by the patients. Somatic, immune and clinical correlates of response to PD-L1 blockade with atezolizumab in urothelial cancer were the focus of an exploratory multi-omic analysis. Pretreatment tumor samples, along with matched peripheral blood serially collected before and after atezolizumab treatment, were subjected to TCR sequencing. Durable clinical benefit was achieved by nine patients and was not achieved by 20 patients. Durable clinical benefit meant progression-free survival longer than 6 months, and TCR features were also tested against progression-free and overall survival. Twenty-five of 29 patients were identified as males with urothelial cancer of bladder origin, and a prior smoking history was reported by 18 of 29 patients. Pretreatment blood TCR-seq was available for around 29 patients, at least one posttreatment blood collection was obtained for some 24 patients, and tumor TCR-seq was available for some 24 patients. A median of about 150,000 T cells and tens of thousands of unique TCRs was obtained from blood samples, and a median clonality of approximately 0.08 was observed. Blood samples were analyzed 3 weeks after the start of treatment (second dose) and 6 weeks after the start of treatment. In the same patients, pretreatment tumors underwent whole exome sequencing and RNA sequencing in addition to TCR sequencing. Results the study describes overall, beyond this receptor: Because of the small sample size (n ≈ 30) and the many exploratory analyses performed, the results are intended to be regarded as hypothesis-generating. Among patients with durable benefit, tumor-associated TCR clones showed greater expansion in peripheral blood 3 weeks after treatment started (n ≈ 22, p = 0.022). A pretreatment peripheral blood TCR clonality below the median was linked to improved progression-free and overall survival.

To estimate absolute template abundance from read counts, synthetic TCR analog templates were spiked into each PCR. The immunoSEQ assay used bias-controlled V and J gene primers to amplify TCRbeta CDR3 regions from genomic DNA. Sequencing of rearranged TCRbeta segments was performed at approximately 20X coverage. For the original study's pipeline: Sequencing errors were corrected by clustering, and CDR3s were annotated against IMGT so that V, D and J genes could be assigned. Downstream analyses used only productive TCRbeta rearrangements and left out out-of-frame or stop-codon sequences. To compute clonality, Shannon entropy was normalized by the log of the number of unique productive sequences and then subtracted from one. Fisher's exact test with Benjamini-Hochberg correction, using a cutoff of adjusted p below 0.01, was how clones that differed between time points or between blood and tumor were identified. TCRdb mirrors the immuneACCESS table, restricted to in-frame sequences. Some clones are absent from its copies; in checked studies, under half trace to an unresolved V gene, and the reason for the others is unknown. That table furnishes V, J and clone size, whereas the DNA furnished D and trimming. This sample is represented by 87,000 or so clones; 80% to 85% of them were singletons. The ten largest clones represent about 2.1% of the sample.

This specimen's time point label, interpreted: pretreatment peripheral blood. The cohort comprised 29 patients with locally advanced or metastatic urothelial carcinoma treated at Memorial Sloan Kettering on a trial protocol. Peripheral blood mononuclear cells were collected from each patient pretreatment and during treatment, giving between 1 and 8 total time points per patient. The Qiagen DNeasy Blood extraction kit was used to purify genomic DNA from total PBMCs and tumor samples. PBMCs were collected pretreatment and during treatment, and were isolated and stored as previously described. Turning to this clone: The target of this receptor is not known. No much larger clonotype is one base removed from it; base qualities were not supplied.

V and J are truncated by 5 bases and 1 base respectively, leaving an intervening sequence of 9 bases. Counted from cysteine to phenylalanine, this CDR3 has 14 amino acids. The CDR3 DNA has 42 bases and is translated from base 1. CDR1 and CDR2 were assigned from the germline V gene as MNHEY and SVGAGI. The sequence links TRBV6-5 to TRBJ1-3; the D gene lacks a confident call. Sequences were derived from PBMCs, sampled around atezolizumab (anti-PD-L1) treatment. The source is a man in his fifties or sixties with urothelial cancer. This receptor carries the CDR3 CASSPGRSGNTIYF. DNA sequence: TGTGCCAGCAGTCCCGGGAGGTCTGGAAACACCATATATTTT.